This record looks at one TCR beta chain sequence and its context. The data originate from a study of blood T cell repertoires in COVID-19. Study-level information: Specimens from acute and convalescent COVID-19 originated in the United States, Italy and Spain. Sample material is recorded as cDNA or gDNA derived from T cells, B-cell-depleted T cells, or PBMCs.

Original handling: Nucleated cell number was recorded as an estimate derived from reference gene primer amplification. Only in-frame clones appear in the TCRdb table, and some are missing; sequencing was by immunoSEQ multiplex PCR. V and J calls and clone size are given by that table; D and trimming were obtained from the DNA. This table holds roughly 370,000 clones, more than 75% found once. The CDR3 is 13 amino acids. Trimming shortened V by 4 bases and J by 8 bases, and 14 bases separated the two germline ends. Researchers sorted participants into cohorts using their self-reported clinical history.

The V gene is TRBV12-3 or TRBV12-4, the J gene TRBJ1-2; no reliable D call. The receptor was derived from a woman in her forties or fifties who had recovered from COVID-19. What was sequenced was PBMCs or T cells enriched from blood (not recorded which). This CDR3 is CASSSGVERGYTF. The CDR3 nucleotides are TGTGCCAGCAGTTCCGGGGTTGAACGAGGCTACACCTTC.